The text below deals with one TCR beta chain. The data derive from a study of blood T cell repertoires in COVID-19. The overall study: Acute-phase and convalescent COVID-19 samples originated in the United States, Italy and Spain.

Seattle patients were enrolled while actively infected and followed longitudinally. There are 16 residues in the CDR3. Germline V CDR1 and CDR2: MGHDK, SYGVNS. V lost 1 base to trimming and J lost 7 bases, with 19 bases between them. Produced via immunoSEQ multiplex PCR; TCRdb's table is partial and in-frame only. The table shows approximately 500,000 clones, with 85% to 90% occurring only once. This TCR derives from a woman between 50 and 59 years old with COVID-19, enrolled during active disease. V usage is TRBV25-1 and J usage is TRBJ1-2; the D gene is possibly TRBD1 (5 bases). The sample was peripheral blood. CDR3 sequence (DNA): TGTGCCAGCAGTGAATGGACTCCAGCGGGGGGATCTGGCTACACCTTC. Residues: CASSEWTPAGGSGYTF.